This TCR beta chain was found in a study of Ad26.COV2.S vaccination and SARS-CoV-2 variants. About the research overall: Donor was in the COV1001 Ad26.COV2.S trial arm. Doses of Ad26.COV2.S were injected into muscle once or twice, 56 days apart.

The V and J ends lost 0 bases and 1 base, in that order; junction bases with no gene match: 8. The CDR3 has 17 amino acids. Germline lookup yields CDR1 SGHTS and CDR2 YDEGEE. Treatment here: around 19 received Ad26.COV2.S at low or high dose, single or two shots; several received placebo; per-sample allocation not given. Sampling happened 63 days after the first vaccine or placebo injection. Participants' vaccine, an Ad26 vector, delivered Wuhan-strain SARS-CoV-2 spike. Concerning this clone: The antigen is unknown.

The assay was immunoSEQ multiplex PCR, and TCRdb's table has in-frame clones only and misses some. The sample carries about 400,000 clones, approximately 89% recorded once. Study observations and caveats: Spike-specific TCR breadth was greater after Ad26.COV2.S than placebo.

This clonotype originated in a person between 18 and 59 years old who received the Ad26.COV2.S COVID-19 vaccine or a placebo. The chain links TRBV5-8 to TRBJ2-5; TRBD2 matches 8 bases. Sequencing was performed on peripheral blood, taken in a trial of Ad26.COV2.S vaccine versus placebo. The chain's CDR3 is CASSLGLAKRLQETQYF. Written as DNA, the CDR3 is TGTGCCAGCAGCTTGGGACTAGCGAAGAGACTCCAAGAGACCCAGTACTTC.